Reported below is one T cell receptor beta chain. Its antigen is not identified. This record belongs to a study of post-analysis software for immune sequencing data. Whole-study context: Both relapsing-remitting and secondary progressive multiple sclerosis featured among the disease courses, as did progressive-relapsing multiple sclerosis. General observations from the study: Pronounced co-clustering by F measure was evident among identically batched samples.

Libraries were made from TCR beta cDNA, and they carried unique molecular identifiers. TCRdb re-called the PCR reads with MiXCR, one entry per CDR3 protein. Of 740,000 or so distinct CDR3 sequences listed, under 70% are singletons. The TCR was taken from a girl aged 5 to 17 with multiple sclerosis. Sequenced input: blood.

CDR3 bases: TGCAGTGCCGTCCCCGGGACTAGCGGGAGTGAGACCCAGTACTTC. The encoded protein is CSAVPGTSGSETQYF. The gene calls are TRBV20-1 and TRBJ2-5; 14 bases fit TRBD2. The CDR3 runs to 15 residues. Looked up from germline, CDR1 is DFQATT and CDR2 is SNEGSKA (reference sequence). V was clipped by 6 bases and J by 5 bases; unmatched bases: 8.